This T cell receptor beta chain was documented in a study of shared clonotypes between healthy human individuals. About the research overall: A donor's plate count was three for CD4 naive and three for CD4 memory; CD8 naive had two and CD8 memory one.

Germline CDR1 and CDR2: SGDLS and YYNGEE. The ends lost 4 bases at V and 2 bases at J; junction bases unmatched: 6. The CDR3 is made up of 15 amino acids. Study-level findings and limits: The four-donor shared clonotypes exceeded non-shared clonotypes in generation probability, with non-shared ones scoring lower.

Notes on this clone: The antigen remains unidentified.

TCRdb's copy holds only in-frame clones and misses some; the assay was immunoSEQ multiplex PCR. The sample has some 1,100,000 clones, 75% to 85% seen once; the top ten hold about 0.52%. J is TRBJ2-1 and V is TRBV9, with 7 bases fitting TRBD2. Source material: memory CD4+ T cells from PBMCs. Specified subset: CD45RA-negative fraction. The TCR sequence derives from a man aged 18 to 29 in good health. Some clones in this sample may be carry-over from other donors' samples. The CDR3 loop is CASSPGTTTYNEQFF. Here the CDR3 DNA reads TGTGCCAGCAGCCCGGGGACTACTACCTACAATGAGCAGTTCTTC.